Following are 3 T cell receptor beta chains from one sample sequenced in a study of identical twins. Each CDR3 protein gets one entry after TCRdb re-called the 5' RACE reads with MiXCR. The data show over 200,000 distinct CDR3 sequences, roughly a tenth seen once. Sequenced input: memory (CD45RO+) T cells sorted from blood. The receptors here all came from a woman younger than 35 in good health.

This clonotype has a handful of counts. The chain carries TRBV29-1 and TRBJ1-2, with D perhaps matching TRBD1 (5 bases). Germline V gene sequence: CDR1 SQVTM, CDR2 ANQGSEA. V lost 7 bases, J lost 3 bases, and 9 bases lay in between. The CDR3 consists of 11 residues. Written as DNA, the CDR3 is TGCAGCGGCGGGACGGACTATGGCTACACCTTC. It specifies CSGGTDYGYTF.

This clonotype turned up a few times. V and J are TRBV19 and TRBJ1-1, with D unclear. The CDR3 sequence is 14 residues long. The germline CDR1 and CDR2 sequences are LNHDA and SQIVND (reference sequence). The ends were cut back, 4 bases at V and 1 base at J, with 10 bases in the middle. The CDR3, as DNA: TGTGCCAGTAGTAAACAACTACAGAACACTGAAGCTTTCTTT. Its translation: CASSKQLQNTEAFF.

V is TRBV6-2 or TRBV6-3 and J is TRBJ2-1; unclear D gene. The length of the CDR3 is 12 residues. Germline CDR1 is MNHEY and CDR2 is SVGEGT. Trimming left V 6 bases short and J 7 bases short, with 10 bases between. The CDR3 loop is CASSPWGNEQFF. Here the CDR3 DNA reads TGTGCCAGCAGCCCCTGGGGAAATGAGCAGTTCTTC.